Below are 23 T cell receptor beta chains sequenced from a single sample in a study of graft-versus-host responses after intestinal transplantation. Assay used: immunoSEQ multiplex PCR; TCRdb lists only in-frame clones, some missing. The sample yields some 3,900 clones, roughly two fifths seen once. The authors plated roughly 200,000 CFSE-labeled responder cells with roughly 200,000 irradiated, violet-dye-labeled stimulator cells. The specimen comprised alloreactive CD8+ T cells from a mixed lymphocyte reaction culture, sampled before transplantation. The subset is: CFSE-low proliferating T cells sorted from roughly six-day pre-transplant mixed lymphocyte reaction (GvH or HvG direction). The origin of the receptors is a human patient who was an organ donor for intestinal transplantation.

V and J are TRBV7-9 and TRBJ2-3; TRBD2 agrees at 11 bases. The germline gives CDR1 SEHNR, CDR2 FQNEAQ (reference sequence). Germline trimming cut 4 bases from V and 1 base from J; bases unmatched to any gene: 4. This CDR3 contains 16 residues. CDR3 DNA sequence: TGTGCCAGCAGCTGGGTACTAGCGGGGGGCACAGATACGCAGTATTTT. Its protein product is CASSWVLAGGTDTQYF.

The J gene is TRBJ2-1, the V gene TRBV7-9; 16 nucleotides line up with TRBD2. CDR3 length equals 18 residues. Germline CDR1 and CDR2: SEHNR and FQNEAQ (reference sequence). J gave up 7 bases and V 4 bases, and 10 bases lay outside the gene matches. The CDR3 DNA is TGTGCCAGCAGCTACTCGGGACTAGCGGGAGGGTCACGGAATGAGCAGTTCTTC. Translation gives CASSYSGLAGGSRNEQFF.

In this sample, this clone turned up a few times. The chain joins TRBV27 to TRBJ2-2, with 8 bases that match TRBD1. Germline CDR1 MNHEY, CDR2 SMNVEV (reference sequence). Trimming took 3 bases from V and 6 from J; bases not matched to a gene: 3. This CDR3 is built from 14 residues. Written as DNA, the CDR3 is TGTGCCAGCAGTTTGTGGACAGGGTCCGGGGAGCTGTTTTTT. This translates into CASSLWTGSGELFF.

This clone was recorded a few times. The rearrangement links TRBV9 to TRBJ1-2; possible D gene TRBD1, 6 bases. There are 15 residues in the CDR3. CDR1 SGDLS and CDR2 YYNGEE come from the germline V gene. Trimming shortened V by 0 bases and J by 8 bases, and 17 bases separated the two germline ends. CDR3 in DNA: TGTGCCAGCAGCGTAGGTTGGACAGCCTCATCAGGCTACACCTTC. Its translation is CASSVGWTASSGYTF.

This clone is large in the sample. The gene calls are TRBV27 and TRBJ2-7; 7 nucleotides match TRBD1. Germline assignment: CDR1 MNHEY and CDR2 SMNVEV (reference sequence). The V segment lost 0 bases and the J segment 5 bases; nucleotides outside the gene matches: 10. The CDR3 has 16 residues. CDR3 amino acids: CASSLSKMTGNDEQYF. CDR3 in DNA: TGTGCCAGCAGTTTATCGAAAATGACAGGGAATGACGAGCAGTACTTC.

This chain connects TRBV5-4 to TRBJ2-4; TRBD2 aligns across 12 bases. J was trimmed by 4 bases and V by 4 bases; bases with no gene match: 18. Germline V lookup: CDR1 SGHNT, CDR2 YYREEE (reference sequence). The CDR3 has 20 amino acids. The DNA for the CDR3 is TGTGCCAGCAGCCCTAGGACTAGCGGGACCCCGATGAATTTGAAAAACATTCAGTACTTC. Translated: CASSPRTSGTPMNLKNIQYF.

V is TRBV21-1 and J is TRBJ2-1; the listed D gene, TRBD2, was not tested against the DNA. TRBV21-1 is designated a pseudogene. The CDR3 extends over 17 amino acids. The CDR3 DNA reads as TGTGCCAGCAGAAAATCTAGCGGGAGGTTCTCCTACAATGAGCAGTTCTTC. Its protein is CASRKSSGRFSYNEQFF.

By sample share, this clone is medium-sized. This chain connects TRBV21-1 to TRBJ2-2; TRBD2 is taken as the D call from the table, unchecked against the DNA. TRBV21-1 is a recognized pseudogene. The CDR3 is 13 residues long. Written as DNA, the CDR3 is TGTGCCAGCAGCAGAGGGAACACCGGGGAGCTGTTTTTT. Translating it yields CASSRGNTGELFF.

This chain uses TRBV19 with TRBJ2-2; D possibly corresponds to TRBD1 (6 bases). CDR1 is LNHDA and CDR2 is SQIVND in the germline V gene (reference sequence). The CDR3 loop spans 17 amino acids. Trimming left V 7 bases short and J 2 bases short, with 20 bases between. In DNA, the CDR3 is TGTGCCAGTACAAGTCAGGCAACAGGGTTTAACACCGGGGAGCTGTTTTTT. As protein: CASTSQATGFNTGELFF.

This clone was detected a few times. J is TRBJ1-2 and V is TRBV6-5, with D uncertain. The V end was cut by 7 bases, the J end by 2 bases, with 11 bases between. The length of the CDR3 is 13 residues. Per the germline V gene, CDR1 is MNHEY and CDR2 is SVGAGI. The CDR3 sequence: CASTRRRNYGYTF. The DNA for the CDR3 is TGTGCCAGCACTCGGAGGCGGAACTATGGCTACACCTTC.

CDR3 nucleotides: TGTGCCACCAGCACACCCTACCCCCTAGCGGGAGATTGGGAGCAGTACTTC. Residues: CATSTPYPLAGDWEQYF. The chain is built from TRBV15 and TRBJ2-7; 10 nucleotides align to TRBD2. There are 17 residues in the CDR3. Per the germline V gene, CDR1 is LNHNV and CDR2 is YYDKDF (reference sequence). The J segment lost 7 bases and the V segment lost 4 bases, leaving 16 bases of the junction unmatched.

CDR3 sequence (DNA): TGTGCCAGCAGTGACCAGGGCGACTATGGCTACACCTTC. The encoded protein is CASSDQGDYGYTF. The chain carries TRBV6-4 and TRBJ1-2; D possibly corresponds to TRBD1 (5 bases). V lost 2 bases, J lost 3 bases, and 7 bases lay in between. The CDR3 contains 13 residues. Looked up from germline, CDR1 is MRHNA and CDR2 is SNTAGT.

The rearrangement links TRBV7-8 to TRBJ2-7; no clear D. Germline V gives CDR1 SGHVS, CDR2 FQNEAQ. The ends were cut back, 4 bases at V and 2 bases at J, with 12 bases in the middle. The CDR3 length is 14 residues. CDR3 sequence (DNA): TGTGCCAGCAGCTCCCGGGTCGCCACCTACGAGCAGTACTTC. Translating it yields CASSSRVATYEQYF.

V is TRBV4-1 and J is TRBJ1-5; possible D gene TRBD1, 6 bases. There are 15 residues in the CDR3. With 0 bases removed from V and 3 bases from J, the gap between germline ends came to 9 bases. Germline V lookup: CDR1 MGHRA, CDR2 YSYEKL. CDR3 nucleotides: TGCGCCAGCAGCCAAGATTACAGGGACAATCAGCCCCAGCATTTT. Amino acid sequence: CASSQDYRDNQPQHF.

The gene calls are TRBV9 and TRBJ2-6, with 9 bases that match TRBD2. With V trimmed by 2 bases and J by 2 bases, 8 bases remained unmatched. Per germline, CDR1 SGDLS and CDR2 YYNGEE. There are 18 residues in the CDR3. In DNA, the CDR3 is TGTGCCAGCAGCGTCCGGCGGGGGGGCGCGACTGGGGCCAACGTCCTGACTTTC. Its protein product is CASSVRRGGATGANVLTF.

This clone was seen a handful of times. V is TRBV7-9 and J is TRBJ1-1; no definite D call. V shed 2 bases and J shed 7 bases, with 17 bases lying between them. Looked up from germline, CDR1 is SEHNR and CDR2 is FQNEAQ (reference sequence). This CDR3 comprises 15 residues. The CDR3 loop reads CASSLLSGPNLEAFF. CDR3 DNA sequence: TGTGCCAGCAGCTTACTGAGCGGGCCAAATCTTGAAGCTTTCTTT. The variable domain in full, with the rest retrieved from reference TRBV7-9 and TRBJ1-1, is DTGVSQNPRHKITKRGQNVTFRCDPISEHNRLYWYRQTLGQGPEFLTYFQNEAQLEKSRLLSDRFSAERPKGSFSTLEIQRTEQGDSAMYLCASSLLSGPNLEAFFGQGTRLTVV.

This rearrangement joins TRBV28 to TRBJ2-7; 8 bases map to TRBD1. The CDR3 length is 14 residues. Trimming removed 4 bases from V and 2 bases from J; junction bases left unmatched: 4. Germline lookup yields CDR1 MDHEN and CDR2 SYDVKM. In nucleotides, the CDR3 is TGTGCCAGCAGTTCGACAGGGGTTCCCTACGAGCAGTACTTC. As protein: CASSSTGVPYEQYF.

This chain uses TRBV28 with TRBJ2-5, with 12 bases identical to TRBD2. V trimming: 2 bases; J trimming: 1 base; junction bases outside the gene matches: 8. The CDR3 consists of 18 residues. From germline, CDR1 is MDHEN and CDR2 SYDVKM. CDR3 nucleotide sequence: TGTGCCAGCAGTTTAAGTCCTTGGGGACTAGCGGGCCAAGAGACCCAGTACTTC. The encoded protein is CASSLSPWGLAGQETQYF.

By proportion, this clone is medium-sized. V gene TRBV14 combines with J gene TRBJ2-7; D possibly corresponds to TRBD2 (6 bases). Germline CDR1 reads SGHDN; CDR2 reads FVKESK. The CDR3 runs to 13 residues. Trimming stripped 9 bases from V and 2 bases from J, with 14 bases between. The CDR3 loop reads CASPRDSAYEQYF. CDR3 sequence (DNA): TGTGCCAGTCCCCGGGACTCCGCCTACGAGCAGTACTTC.

The V gene is TRBV7-3, the J gene TRBJ2-1; 7 nucleotides agree with TRBD1. V shed 5 bases, J shed 5 bases, and the junction held 6 bases outside the gene matches. This CDR3 comprises 14 residues. CDR1 and CDR2 (germline): SGHTA, FQGTGA. In DNA form, the CDR3 reads TGTGCCAGCAGCGTGACAGGGAGCCACAATGAGCAGTTCTTC. This translates into CASSVTGSHNEQFF.

This rearrangement joins TRBV6-5 to TRBJ2-7; 10 bases line up with TRBD1. The CDR3 is 15 residues long. The V segment lost 4 bases and the J segment 5 bases; nucleotides outside the gene matches: 8. CDR1 is MNHEY and CDR2 is SVGAGI in the germline V gene. CDR3 loop: CASSWGTGEFHEQYF. In DNA form, the CDR3 reads TGTGCCAGCAGTTGGGGGACAGGGGAATTCCACGAGCAGTACTTC.

J is TRBJ1-5 and V is TRBV6-6; 8 positions agree with TRBD1. The CDR3 loop spans 13 amino acids. CDR1 is MNHNY and CDR2 is SVGAGI in the germline V gene (reference sequence). Trimming removed 5 bases from V and 6 bases from J; junction bases left unmatched: 3. The CDR3 sequence is CASSPDRAQPQHF. CDR3 bases: TGTGCCAGCAGTCCGGACAGGGCTCAGCCCCAGCATTTT.

The CDR3, as DNA: TGTGCCTACACACAGGGGAACGGCTACACCTTC. Amino acids: CAYTQGNGYTF. V and J are TRBV30 and TRBJ1-2, with 7 bases lining up with TRBD1. The CDR3 is 11 residues long. The ends lost 7 bases at V and 8 bases at J; junction bases unmatched: 7. Germline V gene lookup returns CDR1 GTSNPN and CDR2 SVGIG (reference sequence).